Presented here are 2 T cell receptor beta chains from one specimen sequenced in a study of T-cell memory formation after mild COVID-19 (dated by TCRdb to the early 2020s). Libraries were made using 5' RACE. Reads for this sample came from an Illumina NovaSeq 6000. TCRdb reran the public reads through fastp at Q25 and MiXCR, keeping productive beta chains. Each CDR3 protein appears once, grouped with its most common genes and DNA. Present in this sample are fewer than 700,000 distinct CDR3 sequences, roughly 18% of which were seen just once. Approximately 12% of the sample is in the top ten clones. The sample comprised PBMCs or a T cell subset sorted from them (not recorded which). Receptors originate from an adult woman who had mild COVID-19 (a few samples of this study predate the infection). The sample titles of this study are shuffled in the database, so cell type and time point are left out; the donor was told from shared clones.

This rearrangement joins TRBV6-5 to TRBJ2-1, with 12 bases matching TRBD2. The CDR3 extends over 13 amino acids. Germline lookup yields CDR1 MNHEY and CDR2 SVGAGI. Unmatched junction bases numbered 7, after V lost 5 bases and J lost 14 bases. The CDR3 protein is CASSKLAGGSEFF. The CDR3 DNA reads TGTGCCAGCAGTAAACTAGCGGGGGGTTCCGAGTTCTTC.

The V call is TRBV24-1, the J call TRBJ1-5; D may be TRBD1 (5 bases). From germline, CDR1 is KGHDR and CDR2 SFDVKD. Trimming took off 3 bases at V and 4 bases at J, with 12 bases between the two ends. The CDR3 runs to 15 residues. The CDR3 is CATSDPREGNQPQHF. The CDR3 DNA reads TGTGCCACCAGTGATCCCAGGGAGGGGAATCAGCCCCAGCATTTT.